The 6 T cell receptor beta chains presented below share a single source sample, sequenced in a study of T cells in Graves' hyperthyroidism and ophthalmopathy. Authors of the study amplified TCR beta CDR3 regions from RNA transcripts. The HTBI set primed first-round TCR CDR3 RT-PCR. TCRdb passed the multiplex PCR reads through MiXCR, listing each CDR3 protein once. Of 400,000 or so distinct CDR3 sequences listed, around an eighth are singletons. Sequenced: blood. The receptors here all came from a man aged 50 or older with Graves' ophthalmopathy.

A word on this clonotype: This clone may be a read error of a much larger clone one base away. V is TRBV30 and J is TRBJ2-2, with D hard to call. Per germline, CDR1 GTSNPN and CDR2 SVGIG (reference sequence). The CDR3 consists of 15 residues. V gave up 5 bases and J gave up 4 bases, with 17 bases separating them. In nucleotides, the CDR3 is TGTGCCTGGGGATTGGTTGTGGATAGCACCGGGGAGCTGTTTTTT. It codes for CAWGLVVDSTGELFF.

This sequence joins TRBV29-1 and TRBJ2-2; tentatively, D is TRBD1 or TRBD2 (5 bases each). The germline V gene has CDR1 SQVTM and CDR2 ANQGSEA. The CDR3 has 12 residues. Deletions cut 5 bases from V and 4 bases from J, with 8 bases between. CDR3 amino acids: CSVWGFTGELFF. Here the CDR3 DNA reads TGCAGCGTTTGGGGGTTCACCGGGGAGCTGTTTTTT.

This clonotype was seen only a few times. This sequence joins TRBV27 and TRBJ1-5; no clear D gene. The CDR3 has 18 residues. Germline V gene lookup returns CDR1 MNHEY and CDR2 SMNVEV (reference sequence). V was shortened by 2 bases and J by 2 bases, with 19 bases between the two germline ends. The CDR3 sequence is CASSLKFRIQKGNQPQHF. CDR3 coding DNA: TGTGCCAGCAGTTTAAAGTTCCGGATACAGAAAGGCAATCAGCCCCAGCATTTT.

This clonotype has ten or more counts. The genes are TRBV20-1 and TRBJ2-3, with a tentative D call TRBD1 (6 bases). V lost 3 bases and J lost 4, with 14 bases in between. There are 14 residues in the CDR3. Germline CDR1 DFQATT, CDR2 SNEGSKA (reference sequence). CDR3 region: CSASYTGLPDTQYF. DNA for the CDR3: TGCAGTGCTAGCTATACAGGGCTCCCAGATACGCAGTATTTT.

This clonotype was recorded at least ten times. The V gene is TRBV2, the J gene TRBJ2-3; D may be TRBD2 (5 bases). The V end lost 7 bases, the J end lost 1 base, and 21 bases lay between the germline ends. CDR1 SNHLY and CDR2 FYNNEI come from the germline V gene. The CDR3 covers 17 residues. The CDR3 region is CASTAMSSALGTDTQYF. In nucleotides, the CDR3 is TGTGCCAGCACCGCGATGAGTAGCGCTTTAGGCACAGATACGCAGTATTTT.

This clonotype was observed a few times. The J gene is TRBJ1-2, the V gene TRBV25-1; D might be TRBD1 (6 bases). Trimming took off 3 bases at V and 0 bases at J, with 8 bases between the two ends. In germline, CDR1 is MGHDK, CDR2 SYGVNS. The CDR3 is 14 residues long. Written as DNA, the CDR3 is TGTGCCAGCAGTGATGGGGGGCCTAACTATGGCTACACCTTC. Its protein is CASSDGGPNYGYTF.